Shown below are 7 T cell receptor beta chains from a single sample sequenced in a study of blood T cells in healthy people across ages. With a J-beta primer mix and a sample-barcoded 5' primer, a second PCR ran roughly 6 to 11 cycles. Using its own MiXCR run on the 5' RACE reads, TCRdb lists one record per CDR3 protein. The data show some 700,000 distinct CDR3 sequences, roughly two fifths seen once. Sequenced sample: blood. Every receptor here comes from an older woman in good health.

This clonotype was picked up many times. The V call is TRBV7-9, the J call TRBJ1-2; a weak D match, TRBD1 (6 bases). Trimming pared 3 bases from V and 6 bases from J, leaving 11 bases between. This CDR3 is built from 13 residues. CDR1 is SEHNR and CDR2 is FQNEAQ in the germline V gene (reference sequence). The CDR3 reads CASSLAGGNGYTF. As DNA, the CDR3 is TGTGCCAGCAGCTTGGCGGGGGGCAATGGCTACACCTTC.

In its sample, this clonotype was seen a few times. The V and J genes are TRBV20-1 and TRBJ2-3; D is undetermined. Trimming shortened V by 1 base and J by 1 base, and 9 bases separated the two germline ends. This CDR3 is built from 14 residues. CDR1 and CDR2 (germline): DFQATT, SNEGSKA (reference sequence). The CDR3 loop reads CSARGLVGTDTQYF. The CDR3 DNA is TGCAGTGCTAGAGGGTTAGTTGGCACAGATACGCAGTATTTT.

The chain employs TRBV6-1 and TRBJ1-1; possible D gene TRBD1, 6 bases. This CDR3 contains 14 residues. Trimming removed 3 bases at V and 4 bases at J, with 12 bases between. Germline lookup yields CDR1 MNHNS and CDR2 SASEGT. CDR3 sequence: CASSDPGGSTEAFF. In nucleotides, the CDR3 is TGTGCCAGCAGTGATCCGGGGGGCAGCACTGAAGCTTTCTTT.

The chain links TRBV6-2 or TRBV6-3 to TRBJ2-7; D possibly corresponds to TRBD1 (6 bases). CDR3 size: 16 residues. V was cut by 0 bases and J by 0 bases, with 12 bases left in between. Germline V lookup: CDR1 MNHEY, CDR2 SVGEGT. The CDR3 DNA reads as TGTGCCAGCAGTTACTCGATGGACAGTTTCTCCTACGAGCAGTACTTC. This sequence encodes CASSYSMDSFSYEQYF.

V and J are TRBV7-8 and TRBJ2-5, with TRBD2 as a possible D gene (6 bases). This CDR3 region has 17 residues. Germline CDR1 and CDR2: SGHVS and FQNEAQ. With 4 bases removed from V and 1 base from J, the gap between germline ends came to 19 bases. Here the CDR3 DNA reads TGTGCCAGCAGCTCCTATTTTCCGGGGGTACCCCAAGAGACCCAGTACTTC. It encodes CASSSYFPGVPQETQYF.

This clonotype showed up many times. The V gene is TRBV4-1, the J gene TRBJ2-5; TRBD2 might be the D (5 bases). Germline values: CDR1 MGHRA, CDR2 YSYEKL. V was pared by 0 bases and J by 5 bases, with 10 bases between. The CDR3 runs 14 residues. The CDR3 nucleotides read TGCGCCAGCAGCCAAGAGCGGGTCCGGGAGACCCAGTACTTC. Amino acid sequence: CASSQERVRETQYF.

This clonotype came up a few times. V usage is TRBV20-1 and J usage is TRBJ2-4; TRBD1 aligns across 11 bases. The J call is in doubt because the DNA end fits TRBJ2-7 better. Germline loops: CDR1 DFQATT, CDR2 SNEGSKA (reference sequence). The CDR3 contains 14 residues. The CDR3 protein is CSATSGTGGNEQYF. The DNA of the CDR3 is TGCAGTGCTACCTCAGGGACAGGGGGGAACGAGCAGTACTTC.